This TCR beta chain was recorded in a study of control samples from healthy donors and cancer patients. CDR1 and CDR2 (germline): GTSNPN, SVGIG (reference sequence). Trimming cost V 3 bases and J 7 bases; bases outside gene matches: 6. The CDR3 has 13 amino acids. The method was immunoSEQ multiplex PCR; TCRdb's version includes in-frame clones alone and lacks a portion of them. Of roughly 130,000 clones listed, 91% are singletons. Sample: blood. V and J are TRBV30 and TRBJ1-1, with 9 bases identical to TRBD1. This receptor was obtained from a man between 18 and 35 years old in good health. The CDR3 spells CAWRGTGKVEAFF. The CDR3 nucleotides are TGTGCCTGGAGAGGGACAGGGAAAGTTGAAGCTTTCTTT. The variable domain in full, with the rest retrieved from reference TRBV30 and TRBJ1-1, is SQTIHQWPATLVQPVGSPLSLECTVEGTSNPNLYWYRQAAGRGLQLLFYSVGIGQISSEVPQNLSASRPQDRQFILSSKKLLLSDSGFYLCAWRGTGKVEAFFGQGTRLTVV.